This TCR beta chain emerged from a study of T cell changes during pregnancy in multiple sclerosis. Generated by immunoSEQ multiplex PCR, the TCRdb table keeps only in-frame clones and is missing some. This sample has about 38,000 clones, with about nine tenths found just once. CDR1 and CDR2 from the germline V gene are LNHDA and SQIVND (reference sequence). The CDR3 length is 12 residues. V lost 7 bases and J lost 4, with 10 bases in between. V and J are TRBV19 and TRBJ1-1, with D maybe TRBD1 (5 bases). This sample comprised CD8+ T cells from peripheral blood mononuclear cells, obtained in the second trimester of pregnancy. This TCR came from a female donor with multiple sclerosis, enrolled in a pregnancy study. This CDR3 reads CASKQGITEAFF. Here the CDR3 DNA reads TGTGCCAGTAAGCAGGGAATCACTGAAGCTTTCTTT.